A selection of T cell receptor beta chains follows, all from one sample in a study of identifying expanded T cells in peripheral blood. Assay: immunoSEQ multiplex PCR; the TCRdb copy retains only in-frame clones and omits some. This table holds 85,000 to 95,000 clones, about nine tenths found once. Sequenced material: blood. These receptors came from a person aged 18-70 years in good health. CDR3s include the opening cysteine and the closing phenylalanine or tryptophan. The D gene is left open where the match is weak. The size entry is marked missing in some rows and otherwise reads once, few, many or a size class.

size	V	J	D	DNA	CDR3
NA	TRBV28	TRBJ2-7	NA	TGTGCCAGCGGGTCAAACTCCTACGAGCAGTACTTC	CASGSNSYEQYF
NA	TRBV6-5	TRBJ2-7	NA	TGTGCCAGCAGTTACTCGGACGCCTACGAGCAGTACTTC	CASSYSDAYEQYF
NA	TRBV7-9	TRBJ1-4	NA	TGTGCCAGCAGCTTACAATCCGAAAAACTGTTTTTT	CASSLQSEKLFF
NA	TRBV2	TRBJ1-3	NA	TGTGCCAGCAGTGTTTCAACAGGGCCCGGAAACACCATATATTTT	CASSVSTGPGNTIYF
NA	TRBV7-2	TRBJ1-6	NA	TGTGCCAGCAGCTTAATGGGACGGTTGGATTCACCCCTCCACTTT	CASSLMGRLDSPLHF
NA	TRBV5-8	TRBJ2-1	TRBD2	TGTGCCAGCAGCTTTCAGGGACTAGCGGGAAGTTACAATGAGCAGTTCTTC	CASSFQGLAGSYNEQFF
NA	TRBV9	TRBJ2-2	NA	TGTGCCAGCAGCGGTGATTTCTGGGTTGGCTCCGGGGAGCTGTTTTTT	CASSGDFWVGSGELFF
NA	TRBV29-1	TRBJ2-5	TRBD1	TGCAGCCAGGGGACAGGGGGCCCAGAGACCCAGTACTTC	CSQGTGGPETQYF
NA	TRBV28	TRBJ1-5	TRBD1	TGTGCCAGCAGTTTCCTCGGCCCAGGGGGAAATCAGCCCCAGCATTTT	CASSFLGPGGNQPQHF
NA	TRBV7-8	TRBJ2-3	NA	TGTGCCAGCAGCCCATTCCCGCGGGGGCGGAGGGGGAATACGCAGTATTTT	CASSPFPRGRRGNTQYF
NA	TRBV25-1	TRBJ1-2	TRBD1	TGTGCCAGCAGTGGAGCCGGGACAGGGCACTATGGCTACACCTTC	CASSGAGTGHYGYTF
NA	TRBV7-3	TRBJ2-1	NA	TGTGCCAGCAGCTTAAACTCTCCAGGGATTGGTGAGCAGTTCTTC	CASSLNSPGIGEQFF
few	TRBV2	TRBJ1-6	TRBD1	TGTGCCAGCAGAGGGACAGGGGCTAATTCACCCCTCCACTTT	CASRGTGANSPLHF
many	TRBV5-1	TRBJ1-1	NA	TGCGCCAGCAGCTTGGGTCAGGTGAACACTGAAGCTTTCTTT	CASSLGQVNTEAFF
NA	TRBV28	TRBJ1-5	NA	TGTGCCAGCAGTTTGGACCCCGGGTACAATCAGCCCCAGCATTTT	CASSLDPGYNQPQHF
NA	TRBV5-4	TRBJ2-5	TRBD2	TGTGCCAGCACTCCCGTGGGGGGGGGCCAAGAGACCCAGTACTTC	CASTPVGGGQETQYF
once	TRBV30	TRBJ2-5	NA	TGTGCCTGGAGTTCTCCTAAGCCGGGGTTCTCGGTGGAGACCCAGTACTTC	CAWSSPKPGFSVETQYF
NA	TRBV18	TRBJ2-2	NA	TGTGCCAGCTCACCTAATCCCGGATTCCGGAACACCGGGGAGCTGTTTTTT	CASSPNPGFRNTGELFF
NA	TRBV10-3	TRBJ2-4	NA	TGTGCCATCAGTGCTGGACAGCGAACCAAAAACATTCAGTACTTC	CAISAGQRTKNIQYF
NA	TRBV5-1	TRBJ2-5	TRBD2	TGCGCCAGCAGCTTCCTGAGCGGGGGGGTCCAAGAGACCCAGTACTTC	CASSFLSGGVQETQYF
NA	TRBV30	TRBJ2-6	NA	TGTGCCTGGAGTGTCACAGCCCTCTCTGGGGCCAACGTCCTGACTTTC	CAWSVTALSGANVLTF
NA	TRBV4-1	TRBJ1-5	NA	TGCGCCAGCAGCCAAGGGGGGGCCAGGTTAATAAATCAGCCCCAGCATTTT	CASSQGGARLINQPQHF
NA	TRBV11-2	TRBJ1-1	TRBD1	TGTGCCAGCAGTCCTTCAGGGGGGGGCACTGAAGCTTTCTTT	CASSPSGGGTEAFF
NA	TRBV30	TRBJ2-3	NA	TGTGCCTGGAGTCCCTTAGGGGCAGATACGCAGTATTTT	CAWSPLGADTQYF
NA	TRBV4-2	TRBJ2-5	TRBD2	TGTGCCAGCAGCCCGGGACTAGCGGCGCTACAAGAGACCCAGTACTTC	CASSPGLAALQETQYF